These 22 T cell receptor beta chains came from one sample sequenced in a study of blood T cell repertoires in COVID-19. TCRdb keeps only in-frame clones here, not all; method: immunoSEQ multiplex PCR. The repertoire holds 200,000 to 250,000 clones, with roughly 78% as singletons. The sequenced sample consisted of peripheral blood. The receptors shown here come from a middle-aged woman with acute or convalescent COVID-19.

This sequence joins TRBV18 and TRBJ2-1; D not certain. This CDR3 has 15 residues. Germline CDR1 and CDR2: KGHSH and LQKENI. Trimming removed 3 bases from V and 3 bases from J, with 12 bases in between. The CDR3 DNA reads as TGTGCCAGCTCACCCAAGCTAGACCGCTACAATGAGCAGTTCTTC. Amino acid sequence: CASSPKLDRYNEQFF.

Written as DNA, the CDR3 is TGTGCCAGCAGCCAGGGGACTAGCGGGAGAATGTCCGGGGAGCTGTTTTTT. It translates to CASSQGTSGRMSGELFF. V is TRBV7-9 and J is TRBJ2-2, with TRBD2 identical over 14 bases. The CDR3 sequence is 17 residues long. From germline, CDR1 is SEHNR and CDR2 FQNEAQ (reference sequence). The J segment lost 6 bases and the V segment lost 5 bases, leaving 8 bases of the junction unmatched. The full variable domain, its missing parts supplied by reference TRBV7-9 and TRBJ2-2, is DTGVSQNPRHKITKRGQNVTFRCDPISEHNRLYWYRQTLGQGPEFLTYFQNEAQLEKSRLLSDRFSAERPKGSFSTLEIQRTEQGDSAMYLCASSQGTSGRMSGELFFGEGSRLTVL.

The rearrangement links TRBV27 to TRBJ1-2; D possibly corresponds to TRBD1 (5 bases). Germline V gene sequence: CDR1 MNHEY, CDR2 SMNVEV (reference sequence). V lost 4 bases and J 5 bases, leaving 17 bases between the germline ends. The CDR3 consists of 15 residues. The CDR3 loop reads CASSSTADSLYGYTF. The CDR3, as DNA: TGTGCCAGCAGTTCCACCGCCGACAGCCTATATGGCTACACCTTC.

This clone was seen just once. This rearrangement joins TRBV19 to TRBJ1-5; the D gene is possibly TRBD1 (5 bases). Deletions cut 1 base from V and 6 bases from J, with 10 bases between. The CDR3 covers 14 residues. In germline, CDR1 is LNHDA, CDR2 SQIVND (reference sequence). The CDR3 nucleotides read TGTGCCAGTAGTATAGTGTCCGGGGGTCAGCCCCAGCATTTT. Translating it yields CASSIVSGGQPQHF.

The genes are TRBV10-3 and TRBJ2-3; D might be TRBD2 (6 bases). V lost 0 bases to trimming and J lost 14 bases, with 30 bases between them. The CDR3 length is 18 residues. The germline V gene encodes CDR1 ENHRY and CDR2 SYGVKD. CDR3 in DNA: TGTGCCATCAGTGAGTCCCCGCCGGACTATCAGGGCACCAGTTCACGGTATTTT. Translated: CAISESPPDYQGTSSRYF.

This sequence joins TRBV24-1 and TRBJ1-5, with TRBD1 matching over 8 bases. The V gene's germline CDR1 is KGHDR and CDR2 SFDVKD. The CDR3 covers 13 residues. V shed 11 bases, J shed 6 bases, and the junction held 8 bases outside the gene matches. CDR3 residues: CAIMDREGQPQHF. The CDR3, as DNA: TGTGCCATTATGGACAGGGAAGGTCAGCCCCAGCATTTT.

V is TRBV12-3 or TRBV12-4 and J is TRBJ2-5; TRBD2 might be the D (6 bases). Trimming cost V 5 bases and J 0 bases, with 7 bases left between them. CDR3 length equals 13 residues. CDR3 loop: CASSRTNQETQYF. The CDR3 DNA reads TGTGCCAGCAGTCGGACTAACCAAGAGACCCAGTACTTC.

This clone was picked up many times. The chain carries TRBV7-2 and TRBJ2-5; 7 nucleotides match TRBD2. This CDR3 is 16 amino acids long. J was trimmed by 2 bases and V by 1 base; bases with no gene match: 7. The V gene's germline CDR1 is SGHTA and CDR2 FQGNSA. This CDR3 is CASSLGPRAGQETQYF. For the CDR3, the DNA is TGTGCCAGCAGCTTAGGGCCTAGAGCGGGACAAGAGACCCAGTACTTC.

The chain couples TRBV10-1 to TRBJ2-2; D is perhaps TRBD1 (6 bases). The CDR3 loop spans 19 amino acids. Trimming cost V 6 bases and J 1 base, with 24 bases left between them. CDR1 is WNHNN and CDR2 is SYGVQD in the germline V gene (reference sequence). The CDR3 DNA follows: TGCGCCAGCAGGAAGGACAGAGGAGGATTTTTGAGGAACACCGGGGAGCTGTTTTTT. It yields the protein CASRKDRGGFLRNTGELFF.

V gene TRBV11-2 combines with J gene TRBJ2-1; TRBD2 is a possible D gene (5 bases). V was clipped by 5 bases and J by 0 bases, with 11 bases between them. Germline CDR1 is SGHAT and CDR2 is FQNNGV. The CDR3 contains 15 residues. The CDR3 here is CASSPRTASYNEQFF. DNA for the CDR3: TGTGCCAGCAGCCCCCGGACTGCCTCCTACAATGAGCAGTTCTTC. Full variable domain (remainder filled in from reference TRBV11-2 and TRBJ2-1): EAGVAQSPRYKIIEKRQSVAFWCNPISGHATLYWYQQILGQGPKLLIQFQNNGVVDDSQLPKDRFSAERLKGVDSTLKIQPAKLEDSAVYLCASSPRTASYNEQFFGPGTRLTVL.

V is TRBV9 and J is TRBJ1-2, with D unclear. Germline assignment: CDR1 SGDLS and CDR2 YYNGEE. V dropped 0 bases and J dropped 4 bases, with 10 bases sitting between them. CDR3 length: 14 residues. CDR3 residues: CASSVAPEGYGYTF. Written as DNA, the CDR3 is TGTGCCAGCAGCGTAGCGCCAGAGGGCTATGGCTACACCTTC. Full variable domain (rest looked up from reference TRBV9 and TRBJ1-2): DSGVTQTPKHLITATGQRVTLRCSPRSGDLSVYWYQQSLDQGLQFLIQYYNGEERAKGNILERFSAQQFPDLHSELNLSSLELGDSALYFCASSVAPEGYGYTFGSGTRLTVV.

This chain uses TRBV9 with TRBJ2-5; 11 nucleotides line up with TRBD1. Germline CDR1 reads SGDLS; CDR2 reads YYNGEE. Trimming cost V 3 bases and J 7 bases; bases outside gene matches: 5. This CDR3 has 14 residues. The CDR3 region is CASSEPGTGGTQYF. CDR3 bases: TGTGCCAGCAGCGAACCCGGGACAGGGGGGACCCAGTACTTC.

This clone came up once. The chain employs TRBV11-2 and TRBJ2-7; possible D gene TRBD1, 5 bases. V was clipped by 5 bases and J by 6 bases, with 8 bases between them. In germline, CDR1 is SGHAT, CDR2 FQNNGV. The CDR3 is 11 residues long. The CDR3, as DNA: TGTGCCAGCAGCCTCGACAGCGAGCAGTACTTC. Translating it yields CASSLDSEQYF.

V and J are TRBV6-6 and TRBJ1-1; no definite D call. V was clipped by 2 bases and J by 2 bases, with 15 bases between them. Germline V gene data show CDR1 as MNHNY and CDR2 as SVGAGI (reference sequence). The CDR3 has 16 residues. Written as DNA, the CDR3 is TGTGCCAGCAGTTACCTAGGGAGGGAGGCTAACACTGAAGCTTTCTTT. Protein sequence: CASSYLGREANTEAFF.

The chain joins TRBV19 to TRBJ1-2, with TRBD1 matching 8 bases. From germline, CDR1 is LNHDA and CDR2 SQIVND (reference sequence). V lost 1 base to trimming and J lost 2 bases; unmatched junction nucleotides: 3. The CDR3 is 15 residues long. The CDR3 protein is CASSIGQGPNYGYTF. The CDR3 DNA follows: TGTGCCAGTAGTATAGGACAGGGGCCGAACTATGGCTACACCTTC.

The chain carries TRBV11-2 and TRBJ1-1; TRBD1 might be the D (5 bases). V was pared by 2 bases and J by 5 bases, with 18 bases between. From germline, CDR1 is SGHAT and CDR2 FQNNGV. The CDR3 contains 16 residues. Written as DNA, the CDR3 is TGTGCCAGCAGCTTATTTGGGGCGGCTGTTTGGACTGAAGCTTTCTTT. Translation gives CASSLFGAAVWTEAFF.

The V call is TRBV28, the J call TRBJ1-2; 8 positions match TRBD1. V dropped 5 bases and J dropped 8; count of bases not matched to a gene: 4. CDR1 is MDHEN, CDR2 SYDVKM, per germline. This CDR3 region has 12 residues. The CDR3 DNA reads TGTGCCAGCAGTCCGACAGGGGTCGGCTACACCTTC. It codes for CASSPTGVGYTF.

The chain couples TRBV29-1 to TRBJ2-7, with D perhaps TRBD1 (5 bases). The CDR3 has 13 amino acids. Trimming took off 6 bases at V and 6 bases at J, with 18 bases between the two ends. Germline values: CDR1 SQVTM, CDR2 ANQGSEA. CDR3 in amino acids: CSVDSQGNGEQYF. The CDR3 nucleotides read TGCAGCGTCGATTCCCAGGGAAACGGCGAGCAGTACTTC.

The V call is TRBV7-2, the J call TRBJ1-5, with D perhaps matching TRBD1 (5 bases). V was cut by 0 bases and J by 6 bases, with 18 bases left in between. Germline V gives CDR1 SGHTA, CDR2 FQGNSA. The CDR3 consists of 17 residues. CDR3: CASSLAPQGRLGQPQHF. The CDR3 coding sequence is TGTGCCAGCAGCTTAGCGCCCCAGGGAAGGTTAGGTCAGCCCCAGCATTTT.

The chain combines TRBV3-1 (or the pseudogene TRBV3-2) with TRBJ2-3, with TRBD2 identical over 15 bases. Germline V gene lookup returns CDR1 LGHDT and CDR2 YNNKEL (reference sequence). The V gene end was trimmed by 4 bases and the J gene end by 3 bases; junction bases not matched to a gene: 8. CDR3 size: 18 residues. The CDR3 DNA sequence: TGTGCCAGCAGCCGCGGACTAGCGGGGGGGCCTGGTACAGATACGCAGTATTTT. It is translated as CASSRGLAGGPGTDTQYF.

A single count supports this clone. The chain links TRBV10-1 to TRBJ2-5, with D possibly being TRBD1 (6 bases). V was shortened by 11 bases and J by 3 bases, with 16 bases between the two germline ends. Germline assignment: CDR1 WNHNN and CDR2 SYGVQD (reference sequence). The CDR3 is 13 amino acids. CDR3 sequence reads: CARFSRQEETQYF. The CDR3 bases are TGCGCCCGATTCTCACGACAGGAAGAGACCCAGTACTTC.

This chain joins TRBV3-1 (or the pseudogene TRBV3-2) and TRBJ1-2, with TRBD1 as a possible D gene (5 bases). This CDR3 spans 15 amino acids. Germline loops: CDR1 LGHDT, CDR2 YNNKEL (reference sequence). The V gene lost 0 bases and the J gene lost 7 bases, with 15 bases spanning the gap. The CDR3 DNA reads TGTGCCAGCAGCCAAGATAATCCAGGGAAGGGTGGCTACACCTTC. Its translation: CASSQDNPGKGGYTF.